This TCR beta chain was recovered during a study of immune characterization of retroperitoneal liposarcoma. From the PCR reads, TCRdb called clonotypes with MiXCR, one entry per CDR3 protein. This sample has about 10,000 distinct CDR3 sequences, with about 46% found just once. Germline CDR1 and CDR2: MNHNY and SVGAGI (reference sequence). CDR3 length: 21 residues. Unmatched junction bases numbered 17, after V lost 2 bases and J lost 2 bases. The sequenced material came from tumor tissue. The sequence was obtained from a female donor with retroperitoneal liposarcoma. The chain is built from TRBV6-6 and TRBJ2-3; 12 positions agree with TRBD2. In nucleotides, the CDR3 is TGTGCCAGCAGTTACCCCGACAGGGCCCGTGGACTAGCGGGAAACACAGATACGCAGTATTTT. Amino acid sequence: CASSYPDRARGLAGNTDTQYF.